This TCR beta chain derives from a study of shared clonotypes between healthy human individuals. CDR3 length: 14 residues. The V gene end was trimmed by 8 bases and the J gene end by 7 bases; junction bases not matched to a gene: 8. CDR1 is MNHNY, CDR2 SVGAGI, per germline (reference sequence). Only in-frame clones appear in the TCRdb table, and some are missing; sequencing was by immunoSEQ multiplex PCR. The sample lists roughly 1.4 million clones, about 98.5% occurring once. In regard to this clone: The antigen remains undetermined.

Study results and limitations: The study drew on few donors, limiting represented genetic and exposure-history diversity. Relative to memory subsets, naive subsets generally showed larger estimated richness.

The TCR sequence derives from a man under 40 in good health. Specimen: naive CD4+ T cells sorted from blood. The subset: CD45RA+ positively selected. The chain combines TRBV6-6 with TRBJ1-4; 9 bases map to TRBD1. CDR3 DNA sequence: TGTGCCAGCGGCTACAGGGGGCATAGTGAAAAACTGTTTTTT. This codes for CASGYRGHSEKLFF.